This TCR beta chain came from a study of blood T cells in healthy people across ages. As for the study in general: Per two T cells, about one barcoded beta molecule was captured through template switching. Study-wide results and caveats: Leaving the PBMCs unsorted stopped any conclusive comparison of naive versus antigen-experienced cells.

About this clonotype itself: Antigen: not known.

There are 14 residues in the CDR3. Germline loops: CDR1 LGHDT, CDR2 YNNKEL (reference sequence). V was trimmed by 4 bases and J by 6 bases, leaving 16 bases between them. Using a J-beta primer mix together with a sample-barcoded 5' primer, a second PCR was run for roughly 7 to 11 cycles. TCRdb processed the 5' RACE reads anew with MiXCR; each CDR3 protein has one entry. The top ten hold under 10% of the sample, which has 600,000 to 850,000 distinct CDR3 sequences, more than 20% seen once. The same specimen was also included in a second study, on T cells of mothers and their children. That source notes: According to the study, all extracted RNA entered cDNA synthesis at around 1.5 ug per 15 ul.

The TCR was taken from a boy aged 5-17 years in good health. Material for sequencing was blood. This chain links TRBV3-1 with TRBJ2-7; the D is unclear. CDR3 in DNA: TGTGCCAGCAGCCCCCGGATATGGGGATCCGAGCAGTACTTC. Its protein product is CASSPRIWGSEQYF.